This entry features one TCR beta chain sequence. Its antigen is currently unknown. This sample was included in a study of shared clonotypes between healthy human individuals. Sequencing used immunoSEQ multiplex PCR; TCRdb keeps in-frame clones, though not all of them. The top ten hold over 0.1% of the sample, which has 2 million to 2.5 million clones, approximately 94% seen once. The CDR3 extends over 15 amino acids. Overall study results and limits: Few donors restricted represented genetic and exposure-history diversity.

Sequences were obtained from naive CD4+ T cells sorted from blood. Subset of the sample: CD45RA+ positively selected. The rearrangement joins TRBV12-2 to TRBJ2-7; the table calls TRBD1, which could not be checked here. TRBV12-2 is shown as a pseudogene. The receptor's source is a man between 18 and 35 years old in good health. This CDR3 is CASRLPDRASYEQYF. The DNA of the CDR3 is TGTGCAAGTCGCCTTCCGGACAGGGCGTCCTACGAGCAGTACTTC.